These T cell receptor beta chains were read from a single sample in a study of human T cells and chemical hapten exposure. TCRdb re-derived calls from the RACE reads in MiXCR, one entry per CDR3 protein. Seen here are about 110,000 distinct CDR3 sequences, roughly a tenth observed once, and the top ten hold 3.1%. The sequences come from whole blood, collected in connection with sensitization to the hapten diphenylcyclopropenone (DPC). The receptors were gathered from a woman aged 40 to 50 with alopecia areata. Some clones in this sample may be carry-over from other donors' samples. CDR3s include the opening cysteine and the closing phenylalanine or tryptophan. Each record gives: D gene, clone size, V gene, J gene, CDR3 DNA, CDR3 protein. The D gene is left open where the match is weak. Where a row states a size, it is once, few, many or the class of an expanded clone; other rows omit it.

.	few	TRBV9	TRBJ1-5	TGTGCCAGCAGCCTCGGGACCTCTAATCAGCCCCAGCATTTT	CASSLGTSNQPQHF
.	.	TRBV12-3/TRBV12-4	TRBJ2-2	TGTGCCAGCGGTGGGACTTACCCCGGGGAGCTGTTTTTT	CASGGTYPGELFF
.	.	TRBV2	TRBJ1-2	TGTGCCAACCCCCCAGGGCCGGACTATGGCTACACCTTC	CANPPGPDYGYTF
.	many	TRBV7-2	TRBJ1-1	TGTGCCAGCAGCTTGGTAGGTTCACAGCTGAACACTGAAGCTTTCTTT	CASSLVGSQLNTEAFF
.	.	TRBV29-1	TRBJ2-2	TGCAGCGCGGACCGAGCGAACACCGGGGAGCTGTTTTTT	CSADRANTGELFF
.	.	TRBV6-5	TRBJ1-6	TGTGCCAGCAGTCCGGCCGAGCACGACCTCCACTTT	CASSPAEHDLHF
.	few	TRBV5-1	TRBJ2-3	TGCGCCAGCAGCTTGGCCGGGACCCCCCCCGATACGCAGTATTTT	CASSLAGTPPDTQYF
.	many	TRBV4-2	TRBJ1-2	TGTGCCAGCAGCCAAGATGCCATTGGGGACTATGGCTACACCTTC	CASSQDAIGDYGYTF
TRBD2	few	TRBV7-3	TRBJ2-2	TGTGCCAGCAGCAATTTAGCGGGAGCGAACACCGGGGAGCTGTTTTTT	CASSNLAGANTGELFF
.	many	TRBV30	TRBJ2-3	TGTGCCTGGAGTGCACAGCACCTCACAGATACGCAGTATTTT	CAWSAQHLTDTQYF
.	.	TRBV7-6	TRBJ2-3	TGTGCCAGCAGCGAGCAGGCTACGCAGTATTTT	CASSEQATQYF
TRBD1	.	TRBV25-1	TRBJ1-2	TGTGCCAGCAGTCAGGGGGAAGGCTATGGCTACACCTTC	CASSQGEGYGYTF
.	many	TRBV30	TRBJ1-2	TGTGCCTGGAGAGCTAAGACACTAAACTATGGCTACACCTTC	CAWRAKTLNYGYTF
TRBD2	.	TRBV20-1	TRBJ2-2	TGCAGTGCTAGAGTAACTAGCGGGGGCGGGGAGCTGTTTTTT	CSARVTSGGGELFF
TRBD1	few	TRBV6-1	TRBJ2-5	TGTGCCAGCAGTGAAGCGCACCGGGGACAGGGGGCTTTGGAGACCCAGTACTTC	CASSEAHRGQGALETQYF
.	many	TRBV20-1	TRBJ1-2	TGCAGTGCTAGAGTTTCTCGCAGCAAGATAGGGAACTATGGCTACACCTTC	CSARVSRSKIGNYGYTF
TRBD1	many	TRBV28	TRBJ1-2	TGTGCCAGCAGTCCGCCCGGGACAGGGGGCAACTATGGCTACACCTTC	CASSPPGTGGNYGYTF
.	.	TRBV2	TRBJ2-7	TGTGCCAGCAGTGGCCGGTACGAGCAGTACTTC	CASSGRYEQYF
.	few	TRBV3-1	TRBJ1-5	TGTGCCAGCAGCCGGAGGGTGGGTCAGCCCCAGCATTTT	CASSRRVGQPQHF
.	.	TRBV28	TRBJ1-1	TGTGCCAGCAGTCTCTTTGGGTTAACTGAAGCTTTCTTT	CASSLFGLTEAFF
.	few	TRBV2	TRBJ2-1	TGTGCCAGCAGACAGAAAAAGCAGTTCTTC	CASRQKKQFF
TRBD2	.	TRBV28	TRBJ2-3	TGTGCCGCCAGCAGTCCTAGCGGGGTCACAGATACGCAGTATTTT	CAASSPSGVTDTQYF
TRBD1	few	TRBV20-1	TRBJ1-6	TGCAGTGCTAGTGGGCAGGGGGCAACCCGCCTGAGTTCACCCCTCCACTTT	CSASGQGATRLSSPLHF
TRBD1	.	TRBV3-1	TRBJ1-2	TGTGCCAGCAGCCAAGGGGGACAGTTTGGCGGCTACACCTTC	CASSQGGQFGGYTF
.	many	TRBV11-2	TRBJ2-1	TGTGCCAGCAGCTCCGGACCCCTAAGGCAGTTCTTC	CASSSGPLRQFF
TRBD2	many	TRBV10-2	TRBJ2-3	TGCGCCAGCAGACCCCCAGCGGGGGGTTCGTATTTT	CASRPPAGGSYF
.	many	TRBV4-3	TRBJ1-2	TGCGCCAGCAGCCACCGTACAAGGGAGAACTATGGCTACACCTTC	CASSHRTRENYGYTF
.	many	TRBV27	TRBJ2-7	TGTGCCAGCAGTCTAGCCACGTCACCTTTC	CASSLATSPF
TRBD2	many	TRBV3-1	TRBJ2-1	TGTGCCAGCAGCCAAAACTCGGGACTAGCCCTCAATGAGCAGTTCTTC	CASSQNSGLALNEQFF
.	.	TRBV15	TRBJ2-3	TGTGCCACCAGCAGAGTCAGGGGTACAGATACGCAGTATTTT	CATSRVRGTDTQYF
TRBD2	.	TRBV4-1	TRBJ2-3	TGCGCCAGCAGCCAAGTAGCGGGGAACAGGGATACGCAGTATTTT	CASSQVAGNRDTQYF
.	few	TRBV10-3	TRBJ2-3	TGTGCCATCAGTGATCTCCAAGATACGCAGTATTTT	CAISDLQDTQYF
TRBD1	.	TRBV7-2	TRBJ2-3	TGTGCCAGCAGCTTCCTCGACAGGGGAACAGATACGCAGTATTTT	CASSFLDRGTDTQYF
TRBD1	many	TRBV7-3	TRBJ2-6	TGTGCCAGCAGCCAGACAGGGGGCTCTGGGGCCAACGTCCTGACTTTC	CASSQTGGSGANVLTF
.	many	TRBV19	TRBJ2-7	TGTGCCAGTAGTAGTCATCGGACACCTTACGAGCAGTACTTC	CASSSHRTPYEQYF
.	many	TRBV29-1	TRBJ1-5	TGCAGCGTGGGAAGATCTCAGGGACATCAGCCCCAGCATTTT	CSVGRSQGHQPQHF
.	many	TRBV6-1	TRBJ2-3	TGTGCCAGCGTAGGGGCAGTGTTTTCAGATACGCAGTATTTT	CASVGAVFSDTQYF
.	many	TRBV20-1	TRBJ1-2	TGCAGTGCTAGAGATCCAGCTAACTATGGCTACACCTTC	CSARDPANYGYTF
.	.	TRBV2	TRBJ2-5	TGTGCCAGCAGTGATCTCCGACCCAGAGGGGAGACCCAGTACTTC	CASSDLRPRGETQYF
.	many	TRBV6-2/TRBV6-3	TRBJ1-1	TGTGCCAGCAGTTACTCTTGGAACTCCCTCATGAACACTGAAGCTTTCTTT	CASSYSWNSLMNTEAFF
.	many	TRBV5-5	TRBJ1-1	TGTGCCAGCAGCTTCCGGGGGCGAGATACTGAAGCTTTCTTT	CASSFRGRDTEAFF
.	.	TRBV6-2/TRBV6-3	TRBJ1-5	TGTGCCAGCAGTTTCCCGGGGATCGGGCAGCCCCAGCATTTT	CASSFPGIGQPQHF
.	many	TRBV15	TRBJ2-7	TGTGCCACCAGCAGAGGACACGAGCAGTACTTC	CATSRGHEQYF
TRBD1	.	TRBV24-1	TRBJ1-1	TGTGCCACCAGAGGACAGGGATCCACTGAAGCTTTCTTT	CATRGQGSTEAFF
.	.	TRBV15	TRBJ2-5	TGTGCCACCAGCCGAGGACACGCCCAAGAGACCCAGTACTTC	CATSRGHAQETQYF
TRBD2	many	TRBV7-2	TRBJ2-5	TGTGCCAGCAGCTCTTGGACTAGCGGGAAAGAGACCCAGTACTTC	CASSSWTSGKETQYF
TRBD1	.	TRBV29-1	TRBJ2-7	TGCAGCGTTGAAGATACAGGGGCTTCCTACGAGCAGTACTTC	CSVEDTGASYEQYF
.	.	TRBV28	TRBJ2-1	TGTGCCAGCAGTCTAGCCGGGGCCAAAGTTGAGCAGTTCTTC	CASSLAGAKVEQFF
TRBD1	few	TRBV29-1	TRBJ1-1	TGCAGCGTTCTACAGGGGGCTGAAGCTTTCTTT	CSVLQGAEAFF
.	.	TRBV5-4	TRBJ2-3	TGTGCCAGCAGCCCCCCGGCTAGCGGCACAGATACGCAGTATTTT	CASSPPASGTDTQYF
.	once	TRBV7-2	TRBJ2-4	TGTGCCAGCAGCACCTCCGGGACGGCTTTTCAGTACTTC	CASSTSGTAFQYF
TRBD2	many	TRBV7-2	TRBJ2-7	TGTGCCAGCAGCTTAGCCTCGGGACTAGCGGGGGACTACGAGCAGTACTTC	CASSLASGLAGDYEQYF